The 21 T cell receptor beta chains below all came from one sample that was sequenced in a study of monozygotic twins with inflammatory bowel disease. TCRdb re-called the 5' RACE reads, yielding one record per CDR3 amino acid sequence without DNA. Its listing shows more than 300,000 distinct CDR3 sequences. Sequencing input: blood. These TCRs come from a human donor with ulcerative colitis or Crohn's disease, or a healthy co-twin of an affected twin (not recorded which).

The rearrangement uses TRBV5-6 and TRBJ2-5; the D call of TRBD1 rests on TCRdb alone, since no DNA is present to check it. The CDR3 runs 11 residues. Germline V gene sequence: CDR1 SGHDT, CDR2 YYEEEE. The CDR3 protein is CASSRDGRQYF.

V is TRBV6-5 and J is TRBJ2-3; with no DNA, the TCRdb D assignment of TRBD1 cannot be verified. Germline CDR1 and CDR2: MNHEY and SVGAGI. The CDR3 is 16 residues long. This CDR3 is CASSFTNRGAADTQYF.

The V gene is TRBV20-1, the J gene TRBJ2-5. This CDR3 spans 12 amino acids. Germline CDR1 DFQATT, CDR2 SNEGSKA (reference sequence). CDR3 sequence reads: CSAKPATETQYF.

The V and J genes are TRBV12-3 or TRBV12-4 and TRBJ1-2; the TRBD1 assignment by TCRdb is unverifiable without DNA. The CDR3 totals 15 residues. The CDR3 protein is CASSFPGGLNYGYTF.

The gene calls are TRBV4-1 and TRBJ2-7; TCRdb's D call of TRBD1 is untestable without DNA. The germline V gene encodes CDR1 MGHRA and CDR2 YSYEKL. CDR3 length: 14 residues. The CDR3 sequence is CASSHSGPLYEQYF.

The rearrangement links TRBV20-1 to TRBJ2-3; TCRdb gives TRBD2 as the D gene, but with no DNA this cannot be confirmed. This CDR3 contains 16 residues. In germline, CDR1 is DFQATT, CDR2 SNEGSKA (reference sequence). This chain's CDR3 is CSARDSGGGHPDTQYF.

The rearrangement joins TRBV7-8 to TRBJ1-6; TCRdb indicates TRBD1, and absent DNA this call remains unverified. This CDR3 region has 17 residues. Germline values: CDR1 SGHVS, CDR2 FQNEAQ. CDR3: CASSLRTGGPIVSPLHF.

This chain uses TRBV10-3 with TRBJ2-1; TCRdb calls TRBD2, which cannot be checked without DNA. The CDR3 runs 16 residues. CDR1 ENHRY and CDR2 SYGVKD come from the germline V gene. The CDR3: CAISENPSGGPIEQFF.

The chain combines TRBV11-1 with TRBJ1-3. The CDR3 is made up of 18 amino acids. Looked up from germline, CDR1 is SGHAT and CDR2 is FQDESV (reference sequence). CDR3 protein: CASSATLLPTHSGNTIYF.

V usage is TRBV19 and J usage is TRBJ2-1; TCRdb designates TRBD2, a call that cannot be tested without DNA. This CDR3 contains 18 residues. CDR1 and CDR2 (germline): LNHDA, SQIVND (reference sequence). The CDR3 spells CASSSMGGLAGTYNEQFF.

V usage is TRBV7-9 and J usage is TRBJ2-7; with no DNA, the TCRdb D assignment of TRBD1 cannot be verified. Germline CDR1 is SEHNR and CDR2 is FQNEAQ (reference sequence). CDR3 size: 14 residues. CDR3 amino acids: CASIHRDRGYEQYF.

The chain uses TRBV5-5 and TRBJ1-1; TCRdb's D call, TRBD1, is unchecked because there is no DNA. Germline assignment: CDR1 SGHKS and CDR2 YYEKEE (reference sequence). The CDR3 sequence is 15 residues long. The CDR3 here is CASSPVTGRNTEAFF. Drawing the rest from reference TRBV5-5 and TRBJ1-1, the complete variable domain is DAGVTQSPTHLIKTRGQQVTLRCSPISGHKSVSWYQQVLGQGPQFIFQYYEKEERGRGNFPDRFSARQFPNYSSELNVNALLLGDSALYLCASSPVTGRNTEAFFGQGTRLTVV.

The chain joins TRBV27 to TRBJ1-3; as DNA is missing, the TRBD1 call by TCRdb cannot be tested. Germline loops: CDR1 MNHEY, CDR2 SMNVEV (reference sequence). This CDR3 spans 17 amino acids. CDR3 sequence reads: CASSQTPIQGPGNTIYF.

The rearrangement uses TRBV20-1 and TRBJ2-6; TCRdb's assignment of TRBD1 cannot be checked, as there is no DNA. The germline gives CDR1 DFQATT, CDR2 SNEGSKA (reference sequence). This CDR3 has 16 amino acids. CDR3 amino acids: CSARQGGALRANVLTF.

This chain uses TRBV10-2 with TRBJ2-5; TCRdb's D call of TRBD2 is untestable without DNA. CDR1 is WSHSY and CDR2 is SAAADI in the germline V gene. This CDR3 is 16 amino acids long. The CDR3: CASRQPGTSGGGTQYF.

The chain couples TRBV30 to TRBJ2-3. The CDR3 runs to 14 residues. Germline V CDR1 and CDR2: GTSNPN, SVGIG (reference sequence). The CDR3 is CAWSVGQITDTQYF.

V and J are TRBV18 and TRBJ2-1; TCRdb selects TRBD1, and the lack of DNA leaves this call unchecked. Germline-derived CDR1 and CDR2 are KGHSH and LQKENI. The CDR3 length is 15 residues. The CDR3 sequence: CASWRAGGFANEQFF.

The V and J genes are TRBV18 and TRBJ2-2; TCRdb returns TRBD1, unconfirmable since there is no DNA. CDR1 and CDR2 from the germline V gene are KGHSH and LQKENI. This CDR3 comprises 15 residues. CDR3 loop: CASSPPSRGSGELFF.

The chain links TRBV6-2 or TRBV6-3 to TRBJ1-5. Germline assignment: CDR1 MNHEY and CDR2 SVGEGT. CDR3 size: 13 residues. The CDR3 spells CASTQTLRQPQHF.

The chain has TRBV19 and TRBJ1-5; the TRBD1 assignment by TCRdb is unverifiable without DNA. CDR1 is LNHDA and CDR2 is SQIVND in the germline V gene (reference sequence). The CDR3 loop spans 15 amino acids. The CDR3 sequence is CASKKRWTGNQPQHF. The full variable domain, in which reference TRBV19 and TRBJ1-5 provide the parts outside the CDR3, is DGGITQSPKYLFRKEGQNVTLSCEQNLNHDAMYWYRQDPGQGLRLIYYSQIVNDFQKGDIAEGYSVSREKKESFPLTVTSAQKNPTAFYLCASKKRWTGNQPQHFGDGTRLSIL.

The V gene is TRBV30, the J gene TRBJ2-2. Germline V gene sequence: CDR1 GTSNPN, CDR2 SVGIG (reference sequence). The CDR3 is 13 residues long. This chain's CDR3 is CVGTASNTGELFF.